This T cell receptor beta chain stems from a study of shared clonotypes between healthy human individuals. Sorted subsets were amplified in replicate PCRs using about 210 ng DNA, tens of thousands of T cell genomes. Authors' processing steps: With immunoSEQ giving junction-only sequences and no quality scores, filtering differed. Method: immunoSEQ multiplex PCR; TCRdb's copy keeps in-frame clones and lacks some. That table furnishes V, J and clone size, whereas the DNA furnished D and trimming. The sample records under 600,000 clones, 98% being singletons. In the naive CD8 group, cells lacked CD45RO and were positively selected for CCR7, so terminally differentiated effector memory CD45RA+ cells were left out. The CDR3 spans 13 residues. Germline V gives CDR1 GTSNPN, CDR2 SVGIG (reference sequence). The germline V and J ends were trimmed by 2 bases and 4 bases, with 8 bases remaining between them.

The chain couples TRBV30 to TRBJ2-2; D is possibly TRBD1 (5 bases). The TCR comes from a man under 40 in good health. The specimen sequenced was naive CD8+ T cells sorted from blood. The CDR3 region has the DNA TGTGCCTGGAGTACAGGAACCACCGGGGAGCTGTTTTTT. This encodes CAWSTGTTGELFF.